The 27 T cell receptor beta chains reported below all come from one sample, sequenced in a study of spatial heterogeneity in lung cancer. Regarding time point: sample taken at primary tumor resection. Unsorted whole RNA from tumor, nontumor lung or frozen PBMC underwent sequencing. TCRdb reanalysed the 5' RACE reads using MiXCR and keeps one entry per CDR3 protein. The sample contains over 50,000 distinct CDR3 sequences, 7.5% to 8.5% of which appear only once. This specimen consisted of PBMCs, obtained at surgery. The receptors were sampled from a female donor with early-stage non-small cell lung cancer.

V is TRBV5-4 and J is TRBJ2-2, with 9 bases matching TRBD1. CDR3 size: 15 residues. Germline lookup yields CDR1 SGHNT and CDR2 YYREEE (reference sequence). Trimming took 4 bases from V and 4 from J; bases not matched to a gene: 5. The CDR3 DNA is TGTGCCAGCAGCACCCGGGACAGGGCCACCGGGGAGCTGTTTTTT. Amino acid sequence: CASSTRDRATGELFF.

There are many counts of this clonotype. The chain carries TRBV29-1 and TRBJ1-3; D gene uncertain. The V gene's germline CDR1 is SQVTM and CDR2 ANQGSEA. This CDR3 is built from 12 residues. With 4 bases removed from V and 0 bases from J, the gap between germline ends came to 4 bases. In DNA form, the CDR3 reads TGCAGCGTTGGAACCTCTGGAAACACCATATATTTT. Its protein product is CSVGTSGNTIYF.

This chain connects TRBV20-1 to TRBJ2-1; the match to TRBD2 covers 11 bases. The germline gives CDR1 DFQATT, CDR2 SNEGSKA (reference sequence). Losses at the gene ends were 5 bases for V and 5 bases for J; bases not matched to a gene: 5. The CDR3 contains 14 residues. CDR3 DNA sequence: TGCAGTGCTTTACGGACTAGCGGGCACAATGAGCAGTTCTTC. It yields the protein CSALRTSGHNEQFF.

This clonotype was observed once. This chain links TRBV20-1 with TRBJ2-3; TRBD2 matches at 13 bases. This CDR3 has 17 residues. V lost 3 bases, J lost 0 bases, and 6 bases stayed unmatched. CDR1 is DFQATT, CDR2 SNEGSKA, per germline (reference sequence). CDR3 loop: CSASGLAGEPSTDTQYF. CDR3 DNA sequence: TGCAGTGCTAGTGGACTAGCGGGAGAGCCTAGCACAGATACGCAGTATTTT.

This clonotype was seen ten or more times. V is TRBV28 and J is TRBJ2-5; unclear D gene. With 5 bases removed from V and 5 bases from J, the gap between germline ends came to 15 bases. Germline V gives CDR1 MDHEN, CDR2 SYDVKM. This CDR3 is built from 14 residues. The CDR3 is CASSELTRRETQYF. CDR3 in DNA: TGTGCCAGCAGTGAACTCACCAGACGGGAGACCCAGTACTTC.

This clonotype was seen repeatedly, ten times or more. CDR3 region: CASSKTGEHTEAFF. CDR3 in DNA: TGTGCCAGCAGCAAGACAGGGGAACACACTGAAGCTTTCTTT. The rearrangement uses TRBV6-4 and TRBJ1-1; 8 bases agree with TRBD1. From germline, CDR1 is MRHNA and CDR2 SNTAGT. CDR3 size: 14 residues. With 6 bases clipped from V and 3 bases from J, the junction kept 6 bases outside the gene matches.

This clonotype was seen a few times. This chain links TRBV12-3 or TRBV12-4 with TRBJ2-4, with 7 bases identical to TRBD1. V was clipped by 6 bases and J by 0 bases; unmatched bases: 8. There are 16 residues in the CDR3. The CDR3 DNA reads as TGTGCCAGCAGCTCCGGGACAGCTTTAGCCAAAAACATTCAGTACTTC. It codes for CASSSGTALAKNIQYF.

The sample holds many counts of this clonotype. This chain's CDR3 is CSAPRETFRGTDTQYF. CDR3 in DNA: TGCAGTGCTCCGAGGGAGACCTTTCGGGGCACAGATACGCAGTATTTT. The J gene is TRBJ2-3, the V gene TRBV20-1; D is perhaps TRBD2 (5 bases). The CDR3 covers 16 residues. The germline V gene encodes CDR1 DFQATT and CDR2 SNEGSKA (reference sequence). V was trimmed by 5 bases and J by 1 base, leaving 19 bases between them.

This clonotype appeared a few times. V usage is TRBV4-2 and J usage is TRBJ1-1, with D unclear. The CDR3 covers 15 residues. V lost 1 base, J lost 1 base, and 10 bases lay in between. The germline V gene has CDR1 LGHNA and CDR2 YNFKEQ. The CDR3 nucleotides read TGTGCCAGCAGCCAAGGGGGTGCTCCGAACACTGAAGCTTTCTTT. Its translation is CASSQGGAPNTEAFF.

This clonotype was seen repeatedly, ten times or more. The J gene is TRBJ2-7, the V gene TRBV11-3; D perhaps matches TRBD1 (6 bases). Germline assignment: CDR1 SGHNT and CDR2 YENEEA. CDR3 length: 13 residues. V dropped 5 bases and J dropped 3 bases, with 11 bases sitting between them. The CDR3 DNA is TGTGCCAGCAGCGTAGGACAGCTCTACGAGCAGTACTTC. Protein sequence: CASSVGQLYEQYF. Full variable domain (missing parts from reference TRBV11-3 and TRBJ2-7): EAGVVQSPRYKIIEKKQPVAFWCNPISGHNTLYWYLQNLGQGPELLIRYENEEAVDDSQLPKDRFSAERLKGVDSTLKIQPAELGDSAVYLCASSVGQLYEQYFGPGTRLTVT.

The gene calls are TRBV20-1 and TRBJ2-2, with 9 bases fitting TRBD2. The CDR3 is 15 amino acids. Germline assignment: CDR1 DFQATT and CDR2 SNEGSKA (reference sequence). V shed 6 bases and J 5 bases; nucleotides not matched to a gene: 10. CDR3 bases: TGCAGTGCCTCCCGGGGCGGGAGGGCGACCGGGGAGCTGTTTTTT. Residues: CSASRGGRATGELFF.

At least ten counts were recorded for this clonotype. The V and J genes are TRBV11-2 and TRBJ2-3; 9 bases map to TRBD2. This CDR3 has 16 residues. V shed 8 bases and J 1 base; nucleotides not matched to a gene: 10. Per germline, CDR1 SGHAT and CDR2 FQNNGV. CDR3 bases: TGTGCCAGCGGTATAGAGCGACTAGCGGGCACAGATACGCAGTATTTT. This codes for CASGIERLAGTDTQYF.

The chain is built from TRBV20-1 and TRBJ1-5, with 10 bases that match TRBD1. The J segment lost 0 bases and the V segment lost 5 bases, leaving 7 bases of the junction unmatched. Germline-derived CDR1 and CDR2 are DFQATT and SNEGSKA (reference sequence). The CDR3 length is 16 residues. This chain's CDR3 is CSAYMGQGYSNQPQHF. For the CDR3, the DNA is TGCAGTGCTTATATGGGACAGGGGTATAGCAATCAGCCCCAGCATTTT.

This clonotype was seen more than once but under ten times. The rearrangement joins TRBV7-9 to TRBJ1-2; D call uncertain. The germline gives CDR1 SEHNR, CDR2 FQNEAQ (reference sequence). Trimming pared 4 bases from V and 3 bases from J, leaving 21 bases between. CDR3 length: 17 residues. DNA of the CDR3: TGTGCCAGCAGCTCCCAGTCCCCCGAAAGTCTCCACTATGGCTACACCTTC. Translation gives CASSSQSPESLHYGYTF.

This clonotype was recorded a few times. The chain employs TRBV12-3 or TRBV12-4 and TRBJ1-5; D not resolved. CDR3 size: 14 residues. Deletions cut 1 base from V and 4 bases from J, with 8 bases between. For the CDR3, the DNA is TGTGCCAGCAGTTTAGGACCCGCTAATCAGCCCCAGCATTTT. Translated, it gives CASSLGPANQPQHF.

In its sample, this clonotype was seen many times. DNA for the CDR3: TGTGCCAGCAGCTTGAGGAAGGACACCGGGGAGCTGTTTTTT. This codes for CASSLRKDTGELFF. The chain links TRBV5-4 to TRBJ2-2; D not resolved. Looked up from germline, CDR1 is SGHNT and CDR2 is YYREEE (reference sequence). V was cut by 1 base and J by 3 bases, with 7 bases left in between. This CDR3 region has 14 residues.

This chain links TRBV4-1 with TRBJ2-3; D may be TRBD1 (5 bases). Germline loops: CDR1 MGHRA, CDR2 YSYEKL. This CDR3 comprises 16 residues. Trimming shortened V by 0 bases and J by 4 bases, and 14 bases separated the two germline ends. CDR3 protein: CASSQEQGSWADTQYF. CDR3 DNA: TGCGCCAGCAGCCAAGAGCAGGGCTCGTGGGCAGATACGCAGTATTTT.

At least ten counts were recorded for this clonotype. The chain combines TRBV20-1 with TRBJ1-1; D perhaps matches TRBD1 (5 bases). Trimming took off 0 bases at V and 4 bases at J, with 12 bases between the two ends. The germline V gene has CDR1 DFQATT and CDR2 SNEGSKA (reference sequence). This CDR3 contains 14 residues. CDR3: CSARDGGPGTEAFF. In DNA, the CDR3 is TGCAGTGCTAGAGATGGGGGACCCGGCACTGAAGCTTTCTTT.

The rearrangement joins TRBV20-1 to TRBJ2-3, with a weak D call TRBD1 (6 bases). Per germline, CDR1 DFQATT and CDR2 SNEGSKA (reference sequence). The CDR3 length is 11 residues. This chain's CDR3 is CSWTVTDTQYF. The CDR3, as DNA: TGCAGCTGGACAGTCACAGATACGCAGTATTTT.

This clonotype was counted ten times or more. V is TRBV27 and J is TRBJ2-7; 7 bases match TRBD2. Looked up from germline, CDR1 is MNHEY and CDR2 is SMNVEV (reference sequence). The ends lost 3 bases at V and 2 bases at J; junction bases unmatched: 4. The CDR3 has 14 residues. The CDR3 here is CASSFSSGTYEQYF. CDR3 nucleotide sequence: TGTGCCAGCAGTTTTTCTAGCGGCACCTACGAGCAGTACTTC.

The V and J genes are TRBV6-4 and TRBJ1-5; D may be TRBD1 (6 bases). The CDR3 consists of 13 residues. The germline gives CDR1 MRHNA, CDR2 SNTAGT. V shed 6 bases and J shed 5 bases, with 11 bases lying between them. The CDR3 DNA follows: TGTGCCAGCAGCCTAGAGGGGGATCAGCCCCAGCATTTT. Amino acids: CASSLEGDQPQHF.

The gene calls are TRBV7-2 and TRBJ2-1; D uncertain. Looked up from germline, CDR1 is SGHTA and CDR2 is FQGNSA. The CDR3 length is 11 residues. V lost 4 bases and J 13 bases, leaving 11 bases between the germline ends. As DNA, the CDR3 is TGTGCCAGCAGCTCCCAGTGGGTCCAGTTCTTC. It yields the protein CASSSQWVQFF. The full variable domain, with the rest looked up from reference TRBV7-2 and TRBJ2-1, is GAGVSQSPSNKVTEKGKDVELRCDPISGHTALYWYRQSLGQGLEFLIYFQGNSAPDKSGLPSDRFSAERTGGSVSTLTIQRTQQEDSAVYLCASSSQWVQFFGPGTRLTVL.

CDR3 nucleotides: TGTGCCAGCAGTTTCGGAGGGTACGGCACAGATACGCAGTATTTT. Amino acids: CASSFGGYGTDTQYF. The gene calls are TRBV12-3 or TRBV12-4 and TRBJ2-3; maybe TRBD2 (6 bases). Trimming shortened V by 3 bases and J by 1 base, and 11 bases separated the two germline ends. The CDR3 has 15 residues.

There are a few counts of this clonotype. The chain is built from TRBV6-5 and TRBJ1-1; weak D call: TRBD1 (5 bases). Deletions cut 6 bases from V and 0 bases from J, with 8 bases between. This CDR3 comprises 13 residues. Per germline, CDR1 MNHEY and CDR2 SVGAGI. The CDR3 region is CASSTTVNTEAFF. The CDR3 DNA reads TGTGCCAGCAGCACGACAGTGAACACTGAAGCTTTCTTT.

This clonotype appeared a single time. The rearrangement joins TRBV24-1 to TRBJ2-3, with 8 bases aligning to TRBD2. Looked up from germline, CDR1 is KGHDR and CDR2 is SFDVKD. This CDR3 spans 13 amino acids. V was pared by 8 bases and J by 5 bases, with 5 bases of the junction left unmatched. The CDR3 nucleotides read TGTGCCACCAATGACGGGGGGGAAGATACGCAGTATTTT. It specifies CATNDGGEDTQYF.

This clonotype has a handful of counts. J is TRBJ1-2 and V is TRBV12-3 or TRBV12-4, with D perhaps matching TRBD1 (6 bases). V lost 5 bases to trimming and J lost 4 bases, with 11 bases between them. This CDR3 comprises 13 residues. As DNA, the CDR3 is TGTGCCAGCAGTAAACAGGGCCCCTATGGCTACACCTTC. Amino acid sequence: CASSKQGPYGYTF.

Many counts were recorded for this clonotype. The chain employs TRBV29-1 and TRBJ2-1, with 8 bases fitting TRBD1. CDR1 and CDR2 (germline): SQVTM, ANQGSEA. CDR3 length: 14 amino acids. Losses at the gene ends were 6 bases for V and 8 bases for J; bases not matched to a gene: 12. CDR3 residues: CSVPGQAFPHEQFF. The CDR3 bases are TGCAGCGTCCCGGGACAGGCGTTTCCCCATGAGCAGTTCTTC.